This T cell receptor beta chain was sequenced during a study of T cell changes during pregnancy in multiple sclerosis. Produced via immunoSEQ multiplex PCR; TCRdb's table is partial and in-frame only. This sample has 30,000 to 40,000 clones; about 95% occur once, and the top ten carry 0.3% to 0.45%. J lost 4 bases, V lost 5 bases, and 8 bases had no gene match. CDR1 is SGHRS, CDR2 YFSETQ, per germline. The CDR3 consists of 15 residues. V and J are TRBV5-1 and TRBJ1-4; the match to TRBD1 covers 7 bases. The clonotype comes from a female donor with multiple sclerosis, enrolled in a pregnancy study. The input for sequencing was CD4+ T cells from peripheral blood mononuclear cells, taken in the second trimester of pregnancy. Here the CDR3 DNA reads TGCGCCAGCAGTTGGACTGGGACAGATAATGAAAAACTGTTTTTT. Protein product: CASSWTGTDNEKLFF.